This T cell receptor beta chain was recovered during a study of neurological immune-mediated disorders. This clonotype was detected only a few times. The germline gives CDR1 SGHRS, CDR2 YFSETQ. With 4 bases removed from V and 8 bases from J, the gap between germline ends came to 18 bases. The CDR3 runs 14 residues. TCRdb re-derived calls from the 5' RACE reads in MiXCR, one entry per CDR3 protein. The sample lists roughly 18,000 distinct CDR3 sequences; 27% were seen once. Sequencing was performed on PBMCs. This receptor was identified in a man in his fifties or sixties with HTLV-1-associated myelopathy (HAM/TSP). This chain uses TRBV5-1 with TRBJ1-2; D gene unclear. CDR3: CASSPGFGVSGYTF. DNA of the CDR3: TGCGCCAGCAGCCCCGGGTTTGGGGTTTCCGGCTACACCTTC. Variable domain in full (rest from reference TRBV5-1 and TRBJ1-2): KAGVTQTPRYLIKTRGQQVTLSCSPISGHRSVSWYQQTPGQGLQFLFEYFSETQRNKGNFPGRFSGRQFSNSRSEMNVSTLELGDSALYLCASSPGFGVSGYTFGSGTRLTVV.